This T cell receptor (beta chain) originates from a study of T cell responses to AZD1222 COVID-19 vaccine. Produced via immunoSEQ multiplex PCR; TCRdb's table is partial and in-frame only. This repertoire shows some 130,000 clones, 89% found once; its top ten account for over 9%. Worth noting for this clone: What it binds is unknown.

Germline loops: CDR1 SQVTM, CDR2 ANQGSEA. V was trimmed by 3 bases and J by 4 bases, leaving 9 bases between them. This CDR3 has 13 residues. Whole-study findings and limits: Donor demographics were predominantly white British with a female majority; clonal diversity may be underestimated. Regions left unmutated in variants are reportedly the target of nearly half of spike-specific TCRs.

The origin of this receptor is an adult who received the AZD1222 COVID-19 vaccine. The sequenced sample was peripheral blood, obtained 28 days after the second AZD1222 dose. The chain carries TRBV29-1 and TRBJ2-2; D may correspond to TRBD1 or TRBD2 (5 bases each). The CDR3 region has the DNA TGCAGCGTTGAGGGACCGGCCACCGGGGAGCTGTTTTTT. Amino acid sequence: CSVEGPATGELFF.